The source of this T cell receptor beta chain is a study of PD-1 blockade in classical Hodgkin lymphoma. Comments on this clone: Its target is not known.

After autologous stem cell transplantation all patients relapsed, and prior brentuximab vedotin exposure differed between cohorts. The patients, who had relapsed/refractory classical Hodgkin lymphoma, achieved best responses of complete response, partial response or progressive disease. CDR1 and CDR2 from the germline V gene are SGHTA and FQGNSA. J gave up 5 bases and V 6 bases, and 14 bases lay outside the gene matches. The CDR3 loop spans 16 amino acids. The study's findings and limits: At C4D1, TCR diversity had climbed significantly for CD4+ cells, though not for CD8+ cells. Newly diagnosed patients had baseline TCR diversity that was reportedly lower than that of healthy donors.

Clones were read by immunoSEQ multiplex PCR, and TCRdb kept only the in-frame ones, dropping some. This sample has tens of thousands of clones, with around 70% found just once. Sequencing was performed on peripheral blood mononuclear cells (PBMCs), taken before the second cycle of nivolumab. The V gene is TRBV7-2, the J gene TRBJ1-2; 8 positions agree with TRBD1. The source of this sequence is a human donor with classical Hodgkin lymphoma. As DNA, the CDR3 is TGTGCCAGCAGAAGACATGCAGGGGGCTCAGGATATGGCTACACCTTC. Protein: CASRRHAGGSGYGYTF.